This paragraph covers one TCR beta chain sequence. This record belongs to a study of technical replicates of blood from a few donors. V was pared by 2 bases and J by 3 bases, with 3 bases between. Per the germline V gene, CDR1 is SGHRS and CDR2 is YFSETQ. This CDR3 has 11 residues. Profiling relied on immunoSEQ multiplex PCR, and the TCRdb table lists in-frame clones only, not all of them. The repertoire holds 60,000 to 90,000 clones, with nearly 98% as singletons. The receptor was isolated from a human donor in good health. V gene TRBV5-1 combines with J gene TRBJ2-7; D remains unclear. The sequencing input was T cells isolated from PBMCs. Written as DNA, the CDR3 is TGCGCCAGCAGCTTTTACTACGAGCAGTACTTC. Protein sequence: CASSFYYEQYF.